One sample yielded the 18 T cell receptor beta chains listed below, sequenced in a study of HIV-infected patients and healthy controls. Each CDR3 protein gets one entry after TCRdb re-called the 5' RACE reads with MiXCR. This table holds over 55,000 distinct CDR3 sequences, about a sixth found once. Sequenced sample: CD4+ T cells from blood. These receptors were obtained from a human donor in good health.

This clonotype was recorded a few times. CDR3 nucleotides: TGCAGCGTTGCCGCCTCCTACGAGCAGTACTTC. It yields the protein CSVAASYEQYF. The rearrangement joins TRBV29-1 to TRBJ2-7; D call uncertain. V dropped 4 bases and J dropped 0 bases, with 4 bases sitting between them. The CDR3 totals 11 residues. Germline V CDR1 and CDR2: SQVTM, ANQGSEA.

This clonotype showed up just once. The rearrangement uses TRBV5-1 and TRBJ2-7; D perhaps matches TRBD1 (6 bases). The germline V and J ends were trimmed by 4 bases and 4 bases, with 12 bases remaining between them. The germline V gene encodes CDR1 SGHRS and CDR2 YFSETQ. This CDR3 comprises 13 residues. CDR3: CASSRDTQYEQYF. DNA of the CDR3: TGCGCCAGCAGCCGGGACACCCAATACGAGCAGTACTTC. Together with reference TRBV5-1 and TRBJ2-7, the CDR3 gives the full variable domain: KAGVTQTPRYLIKTRGQQVTLSCSPISGHRSVSWYQQTPGQGLQFLFEYFSETQRNKGNFPGRFSGRQFSNSRSEMNVSTLELGDSALYLCASSRDTQYEQYFGPGTRLTVT.

The chain uses TRBV9 and TRBJ2-1; unclear D gene. CDR1 and CDR2 from the germline V gene are SGDLS and YYNGEE. The CDR3 loop spans 14 amino acids. Trimming removed 3 bases from V and 12 bases from J, with 19 bases in between. CDR3 coding DNA: TGTGCCAGCAGCGCGCTGCCTACCAGTTTTGTGCAGTTCTTC. This encodes CASSALPTSFVQFF.

This clonotype was counted at least ten times. V usage is TRBV21-1 and J usage is TRBJ2-1; the table's D call of TRBD2 was not tested on the DNA. TRBV21-1 is a listed pseudogene. This CDR3 spans 16 amino acids. The CDR3 DNA reads TGTGCCAGCAGCCCAGCCGGGACTAGCGGGACGGATGAGCAGTTCTTC. Its protein is CASSPAGTSGTDEQFF.

This sequence joins TRBV12-3 or TRBV12-4 and TRBJ1-1; D unresolved. V lost 8 bases and J lost 0, with 16 bases in between. The CDR3 contains 15 residues. CDR3 residues: CASPIERSLNTEAFF. The DNA of the CDR3 is TGTGCCAGCCCCATTGAAAGAAGCCTGAACACTGAAGCTTTCTTT.

The V call is TRBV6-9, the J call TRBJ2-3; TRBD2 matches at 8 bases. Looked up from germline, CDR1 is MNHGY and CDR2 is SVAAGI. J gave up 4 bases and V 6 bases, and 12 bases lay outside the gene matches. There are 16 residues in the CDR3. CDR3 coding DNA: TGTGCCAGCAGCTACGGACTAGCCTACAACCCAGATACGCAGTATTTT. Translation gives CASSYGLAYNPDTQYF.

This clonotype is medium-sized in the sample. The chain joins TRBV28 to TRBJ1-2; D may be TRBD1 (6 bases). Germline V gene lookup returns CDR1 MDHEN and CDR2 SYDVKM. The length of the CDR3 is 13 residues. Trimming shortened V by 5 bases and J by 4 bases, and 11 bases separated the two germline ends. Written as DNA, the CDR3 is TGTGCCAGCAGTCAGGGGTGGAGCTATGGCTACACCTTC. Translating it yields CASSQGWSYGYTF.

This clonotype was counted ten times or more. The chain links TRBV30 to TRBJ1-5, with D hard to call. Germline assignment: CDR1 GTSNPN and CDR2 SVGIG (reference sequence). There are 13 residues in the CDR3. V dropped 4 bases and J dropped 4 bases, with 11 bases sitting between them. Here the CDR3 reads CAWNLGSNQPQHF. The CDR3 DNA reads TGTGCCTGGAACTTAGGTTCAAATCAGCCCCAGCATTTT.

The chain employs TRBV19 and TRBJ2-3; 9 bases map to TRBD1. Trimming cost V 3 bases and J 1 base; bases outside gene matches: 5. The CDR3 extends over 16 amino acids. Germline CDR1 is LNHDA and CDR2 is SQIVND (reference sequence). The CDR3, as DNA: TGTGCCAGTAGTATCGTCGGACAGGGGCGCACAGATACGCAGTATTTT. Residues: CASSIVGQGRTDTQYF. Full variable domain (missing parts from reference TRBV19 and TRBJ2-3): DGGITQSPKYLFRKEGQNVTLSCEQNLNHDAMYWYRQDPGQGLRLIYYSQIVNDFQKGDIAEGYSVSREKKESFPLTVTSAQKNPTAFYLCASSIVGQGRTDTQYFGPGTRLTVL.

This clonotype came up many times. This rearrangement joins TRBV12-3 or TRBV12-4 to TRBJ2-7; 7 bases agree with TRBD2. J gave up 2 bases and V 7 bases, and 8 bases lay outside the gene matches. The CDR3 runs 14 residues. This CDR3 reads CASTHSGGAYEQYF. For the CDR3, the DNA is TGTGCCAGCACCCACTCTGGGGGGGCCTACGAGCAGTACTTC.

This clonotype was seen only a few times. The chain couples TRBV27 to TRBJ1-3, with 8 bases identical to TRBD1. Losses at the gene ends were 5 bases for V and 1 base for J; bases not matched to a gene: 4. This CDR3 contains 15 residues. Germline lookup yields CDR1 MNHEY and CDR2 SMNVEV (reference sequence). The CDR3 loop is CASSLRQGSGNTIYF. CDR3 bases: TGTGCCAGCAGTCTCCGACAGGGGTCTGGAAACACCATATATTTT.

This clonotype was seen many times. The CDR3 DNA sequence: TGTGCCACCAGTGATTTAGGCGGGGGCACCTACAATGAGCAGTTCTTC. Its protein product is CATSDLGGGTYNEQFF. This chain joins TRBV24-1 and TRBJ2-1, with D perhaps matching TRBD2 (7 bases). Trimming took 1 base from V and 2 from J, leaving 11 bases between them. Germline CDR1 and CDR2: KGHDR and SFDVKD. The CDR3 contains 16 residues.

This clonotype appeared many times. This chain connects TRBV20-1 to TRBJ1-5; D is possibly TRBD1 (5 bases). V dropped 6 bases and J dropped 5 bases, with 20 bases sitting between them. Germline V gene lookup returns CDR1 DFQATT and CDR2 SNEGSKA (reference sequence). The CDR3 runs to 15 residues. The CDR3 DNA reads as TGCAGTGCCGGGGGTCGTGGGAATAAGGATCAGCCCCAGCATTTT. Translation: CSAGGRGNKDQPQHF.

Turning to this clonotype: A single base separates this from a much larger clone, so it may be a read error. V gene TRBV6-2 or TRBV6-3 combines with J gene TRBJ2-3; D not resolved. Trimming cost V 0 bases and J 6 bases, with 1 base left between them. The CDR3 runs to 11 residues. The V gene's germline CDR1 is MNHEY and CDR2 SVGEGT. Written as DNA, the CDR3 is TGTGCCAGCAGTTACTCGGATACGCAGTATTTT. Its translation: CASSYSDTQYF.

This clonotype was observed a handful of times. The J gene is TRBJ1-1, the V gene TRBV14; 9 bases are a match to TRBD1. Germline V CDR1 and CDR2: SGHDN, FVKESK. V shed 3 bases and J 6 bases; nucleotides not matched to a gene: 8. This CDR3 has 15 amino acids. Here the CDR3 reads CASSHNRGLVAEAFF. The CDR3 DNA reads TGTGCCAGCAGCCATAACAGGGGGCTTGTGGCTGAAGCTTTCTTT.

The chain links TRBV12-5 to TRBJ2-3; D unclear. Looked up from germline, CDR1 is LGHNT and CDR2 is FRNRAP. The CDR3 has 11 residues. The V and J ends lost 6 bases and 3 bases respectively, with 4 bases between them. CDR3 in DNA: TGTGCTAGTGGCCGTACAGATACGCAGTATTTT. This translates into CASGRTDTQYF.

In this sample, this clonotype turned up once. The chain uses TRBV2 and TRBJ2-7; D possibly corresponds to TRBD1 (5 bases). This CDR3 is 14 amino acids long. The ends were cut back, 5 bases at V and 2 bases at J, with 13 bases in the middle. Germline V lookup: CDR1 SNHLY, CDR2 FYNNEI. This CDR3 is CASSPRGRAYEQYF. CDR3 nucleotides: TGTGCCAGCAGTCCAAGGGGTAGGGCCTACGAGCAGTACTTC.

This clonotype showed up many times. The chain is built from TRBV3-1 and TRBJ2-5; the match to TRBD2 covers 11 bases. The CDR3 runs 15 residues. Germline V gives CDR1 LGHDT, CDR2 YNNKEL (reference sequence). The V gene end was trimmed by 6 bases and the J gene end by 1 base; junction bases not matched to a gene: 4. CDR3 sequence reads: CASRLAGAVQETQYF. The CDR3 DNA reads TGTGCCAGCAGACTAGCGGGGGCGGTCCAAGAGACCCAGTACTTC.